This entry lists 5 T cell receptor beta chains sequenced from one sample in a study of blood T cell repertoires in COVID-19. The repertoire was sequenced with immunoSEQ multiplex PCR; TCRdb's copy has only in-frame clones and lacks some. Of some 200,000 clones listed, 85% to 90% are singletons. The sample taken for sequencing was peripheral blood. The receptors come from a man of 80 years or more with acute or convalescent COVID-19.

The rearrangement links TRBV30 to TRBJ2-2, with 11 nucleotides matching TRBD2. Germline CDR1 reads GTSNPN; CDR2 reads SVGIG (reference sequence). V dropped 8 bases and J dropped 7; count of bases not matched to a gene: 6. The CDR3 consists of 13 residues. In DNA form, the CDR3 reads TGTGCCAGGGGACTAGCGGATCTCGGGGAGCTGTTTTTT. Its translation is CARGLADLGELFF.

The genes are TRBV11-3 and TRBJ2-3, with D perhaps TRBD1 (6 bases). V gave up 5 bases and J gave up 5 bases, with 17 bases separating them. Per germline, CDR1 SGHNT and CDR2 YENEEA. The CDR3 spans 15 residues. The CDR3 region is CASSNQGIRGDTQYF. Written as DNA, the CDR3 is TGTGCCAGCAGCAACCAGGGGATTCGGGGAGATACGCAGTATTTT.

This chain joins TRBV7-2 and TRBJ2-4; D is unclear. Germline V gives CDR1 SGHTA, CDR2 FQGNSA. With 5 bases removed from V and 3 bases from J, the gap between germline ends came to 11 bases. CDR3 size: 14 residues. The CDR3 DNA follows: TGTGCCAGCAGCCGCGGCCGAGGCAAAAACATTCAGTACTTC. Residues: CASSRGRGKNIQYF.

The gene calls are TRBV5-1 and TRBJ2-5, with 7 nucleotides matching TRBD2. The CDR3 consists of 18 residues. Germline CDR1 reads SGHRS; CDR2 reads YFSETQ. After removal of 0 bases from V and 1 base from J, the junction contained 12 bases not matched to a gene. The CDR3 DNA reads TGCGCCAGCAGCTTGGAGGTTGGTTCGGGGACTACCCAAGAGACCCAGTACTTC. Amino acid sequence: CASSLEVGSGTTQETQYF.

The chain uses TRBV30 and TRBJ1-5; 7 nucleotides match TRBD1. Germline CDR1 is GTSNPN and CDR2 is SVGIG (reference sequence). The CDR3 consists of 15 residues. V trimming: 3 bases; J trimming: 1 base; junction bases outside the gene matches: 6. The CDR3 DNA reads TGTGCCTGGAGCGCGACAGGGATCAGCAATCAGCCCCAGCATTTT. Amino acid sequence: CAWSATGISNQPQHF.